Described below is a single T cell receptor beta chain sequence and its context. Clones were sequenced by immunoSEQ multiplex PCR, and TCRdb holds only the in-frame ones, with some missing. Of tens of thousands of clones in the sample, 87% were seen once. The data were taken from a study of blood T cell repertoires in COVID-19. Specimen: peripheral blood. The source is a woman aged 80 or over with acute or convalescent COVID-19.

Here the CDR3 reads CASSVGQGIQPQHF. In nucleotides, the CDR3 is TGTGCCAGCAGCGTGGGACAGGGGATTCAGCCCCAGCATTTT. The chain combines TRBV5-6 with TRBJ1-5; TRBD1 aligns across 10 bases. CDR3 length: 14 residues. V trimming: 4 bases; J trimming: 6 bases; junction bases outside the gene matches: 4. Germline CDR1 is SGHDT and CDR2 is YYEEEE.